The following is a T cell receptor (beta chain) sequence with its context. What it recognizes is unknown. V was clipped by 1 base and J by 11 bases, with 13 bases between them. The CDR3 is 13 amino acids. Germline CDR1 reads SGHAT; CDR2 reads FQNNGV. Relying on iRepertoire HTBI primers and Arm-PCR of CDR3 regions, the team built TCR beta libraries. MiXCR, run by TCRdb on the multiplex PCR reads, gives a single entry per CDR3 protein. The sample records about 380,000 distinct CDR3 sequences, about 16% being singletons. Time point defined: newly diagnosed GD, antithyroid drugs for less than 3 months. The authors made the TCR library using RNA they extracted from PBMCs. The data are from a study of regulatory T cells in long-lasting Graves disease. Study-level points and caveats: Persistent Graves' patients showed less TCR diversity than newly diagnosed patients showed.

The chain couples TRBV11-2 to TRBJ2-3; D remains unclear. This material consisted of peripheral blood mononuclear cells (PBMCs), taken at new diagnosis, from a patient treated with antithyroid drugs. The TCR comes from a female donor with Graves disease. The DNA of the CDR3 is TGTGCCAGCAGCTTAGTGTTCGGAGAAGGGCAGTATTTT. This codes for CASSLVFGEGQYF.